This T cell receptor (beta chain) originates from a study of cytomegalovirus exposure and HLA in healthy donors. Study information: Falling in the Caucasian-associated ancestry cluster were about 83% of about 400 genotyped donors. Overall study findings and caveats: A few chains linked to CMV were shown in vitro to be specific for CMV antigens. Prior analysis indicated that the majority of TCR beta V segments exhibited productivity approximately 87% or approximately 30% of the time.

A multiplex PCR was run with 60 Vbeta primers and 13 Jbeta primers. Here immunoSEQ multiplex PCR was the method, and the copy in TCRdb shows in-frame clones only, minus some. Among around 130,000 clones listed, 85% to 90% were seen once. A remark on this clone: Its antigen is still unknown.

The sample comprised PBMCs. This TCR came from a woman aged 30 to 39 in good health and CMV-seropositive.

In DNA form, the CDR3 reads TGTGCCAGCAGCCAAGGGGCGGGAGAGGGTGAGCAGTTCTTC. Translated, it gives CASSQGAGEGEQFF. V is TRBV4-2 and J is TRBJ2-1; 7 nucleotides line up with TRBD2. Germline values: CDR1 LGHNA, CDR2 YNFKEQ. V was clipped by 1 base and J by 9 bases; unmatched bases: 6. The CDR3 has 14 amino acids.